This paragraph covers one T cell receptor (beta chain) sequence. This table comes from immunoSEQ multiplex PCR, and its TCRdb copy is limited to in-frame clones, with some not included. The sample holds 300,000 to 450,000 clones, 89% seen once. The entry originates in a study of blood T cell repertoires in COVID-19. CDR1 is SNHLY, CDR2 FYNNEI, per germline. This CDR3 is 16 amino acids long. With V trimmed by 4 bases and J by 3 bases, 8 bases remained unmatched. The chain joins TRBV2 to TRBJ2-3, with TRBD1 matching 9 bases. This receptor was obtained from a woman aged 60-75 years with COVID-19, enrolled during active disease. The sequencing input was peripheral blood. The CDR3 sequence is CASSGQGGRRTDTQYF. In nucleotides, the CDR3 is TGTGCCAGCAGTGGACAGGGGGGTCGTAGGACAGATACGCAGTATTTT. The full variable domain, its missing parts supplied by reference TRBV2 and TRBJ2-3, is EPEVTQTPSHQVTQMGQEVILRCVPISNHLYFYWYRQILGQKVEFLVSFYNNEISEKSEIFDDQFSVERPDGSNFTLKIRSTKLEDSAMYFCASSGQGGRRTDTQYFGPGTRLTVL.